The source of this TCR beta chain is a study of CD8+ T cells in alopecia areata. About the study: A 6-month off-drug phase came after tofacitinib, which had lasted 6 to 18 months. Broader study findings: Persistence in scalp and blood during tofacitinib was observed for many expanded lesional clones.

A word on this clone: The target antigen is unknown.

Treatment: oral pan-JAK inhibitor, 5-10 mg twice daily. It was cDNA, reverse transcribed from extracted RNA, that served as the sequencing template. The assay was immunoSEQ multiplex PCR, and TCRdb's table has in-frame clones only and misses some. The table lists a few hundred thousand clones, about three fifths of them singletons. This TCR was recovered from a human donor with alopecia areata. This sample comprised CD4+ T cells sorted from blood, obtained around week 53, from a patient treated with tofacitinib.

CDR3 bases: TGCAGCGTCCCGGGACAGGGGGCTGTCTCTGGGGCCAACGTCCTGACTTTC. Residues: CSVPGQGAVSGANVLTF. The chain links TRBV29-1 to TRBJ2-6; 12 positions match TRBD1. Germline lookup yields CDR1 SQVTM and CDR2 ANQGSEA. The CDR3 has 17 residues. The V segment lost 6 bases and the J segment 0 bases; nucleotides outside the gene matches: 6.